This T cell receptor beta chain was sequenced for a study of post-analysis software for immune sequencing data. For the study at large: The disease courses covered relapsing-remitting, secondary progressive and progressive-relapsing multiple sclerosis. The study's findings and limits: The five TRBV segments detected at higher frequency in patients than in controls included TRBV5-6, TRBV5-1 and TRBV20-1. Clustering by F measure revealed strong co-clustering among samples prepared together in one batch. Comparison with controls showed significantly lower normalized Chao1 diversity in multiple sclerosis patients.

Germline assignment: CDR1 SGHRS and CDR2 YFSETQ. Trimming shortened V by 0 bases and J by 0 bases, and 8 bases separated the two germline ends. The CDR3 contains 15 residues. In this sample, this clonotype turned up a few times. Its specificity is unknown. Tagging with unique molecular identifiers was a feature of the TCR beta cDNA libraries. When 1 to 10 million T cells were used, they gave about 490,000 cDNA molecules. TCRdb redid the calling of the PCR reads with MiXCR, one entry per CDR3 protein. The sample contains roughly 540,000 distinct CDR3 sequences, about a third of which appear only once. Sequenced sample: blood. This receptor was obtained from a girl between 2 and 17 years old with multiple sclerosis. The chain carries TRBV5-1 and TRBJ2-3; D not resolved. CDR3 region: CASSLASASTDTQYF. The DNA for the CDR3 is TGCGCCAGCAGCTTGGCCAGCGCCAGCACAGATACGCAGTATTTT.